Shown below are 19 T cell receptor beta chains from a single sample sequenced in a study of response to subunit inactivated influenza vaccine. TCRdb re-called the RT-PCR reads through MiXCR, storing one row per CDR3 protein. Altogether 530,000 or so distinct CDR3 sequences are present, around 11% being singletons, with the ten largest covering 10%. Material: PBMCs from blood, obtained on the day of vaccination. The receptors were sampled from a man in his fifties who received an inactivated influenza vaccine.

This clonotype appeared a few times. The V and J genes are TRBV20-1 and TRBJ2-7; 8 bases line up with TRBD2. CDR3 length equals 14 residues. V lost 5 bases, J lost 1 base, and 7 bases stayed unmatched. CDR1 DFQATT and CDR2 SNEGSKA come from the germline V gene (reference sequence). The CDR3 coding sequence is TGCAGTGCTGATGCGGGACTAGTGTCCTACGAGCAGTACTTC. It yields the protein CSADAGLVSYEQYF.

The CDR3 spells CASSHQWGLAGGRNEQFF. CDR3 coding DNA: TGTGCCAGCAGTCACCAGTGGGGACTAGCGGGAGGTCGGAATGAGCAGTTCTTC. The chain employs TRBV6-2 or TRBV6-3 and TRBJ2-1; 15 bases map to TRBD2. In germline, CDR1 is MNHEY, CDR2 SVGEGT. This CDR3 is built from 18 residues. V dropped 5 bases and J dropped 7; count of bases not matched to a gene: 12.

At least ten counts were recorded for this clonotype. The chain employs TRBV29-1 and TRBJ2-1; D remains unclear. Germline CDR1 reads SQVTM; CDR2 reads ANQGSEA. The CDR3 sequence is 14 residues long. V lost 7 bases, J lost 2 bases, and 15 bases lay in between. This CDR3 reads CSDHIGQPYNEQFF. The CDR3 coding sequence is TGCAGCGATCATATCGGGCAACCCTACAATGAGCAGTTCTTC.

The sample holds a few counts of this clonotype. The chain couples TRBV7-8 to TRBJ2-7, with D possibly TRBD2 on 5 matching bases. The germline CDR1 and CDR2 sequences are SGHVS and FQNEAQ. This CDR3 contains 17 residues. Trimming took 1 base from V and 1 from J, leaving 17 bases between them. The CDR3 bases are TGTGCCAGCAGCTTAGAGGGAGACTTATTCAGTTCCTACGAGCAGTACTTC. Translating gives CASSLEGDLFSSYEQYF.

On this clonotype itself: This may be a read error, as it is one base from a much larger clone. The chain joins TRBV7-9 to TRBJ2-5; D remains unclear. This CDR3 spans 12 amino acids. CDR1 is SEHNR, CDR2 FQNEAQ, per germline (reference sequence). V was clipped by 1 base and J by 6 bases, with 6 bases between them. The CDR3 DNA follows: TGTGCCAGCAGCTTAGATCCGAAGACCCAGTACTTC. Translating gives CASSLDPKTQYF.

The CDR3, as DNA: TGTGCCAGCAGCCGGGCGGGGGGCTACAATGAGCAGTTCTTC. The encoded protein is CASSRAGGYNEQFF. The chain employs TRBV7-3 and TRBJ2-1; TRBD2 matches 8 bases. CDR1 and CDR2 (germline): SGHTA, FQGTGA. Germline trimming cut 5 bases from V and 3 bases from J; bases unmatched to any gene: 3. The CDR3 covers 14 residues.

CDR3 sequence: CASSVLITGTSYEQYF. The DNA of the CDR3 is TGTGCCAGCAGTGTACTAATCACAGGGACCTCCTACGAGCAGTACTTC. V gene TRBV6-2 or TRBV6-3 combines with J gene TRBJ2-7; possible D gene TRBD1, 6 bases. The CDR3 has 16 residues. Germline V gives CDR1 MNHEY, CDR2 SVGEGT. Between the trimmed V and J ends, which lost 5 bases and 0 bases, there was a span of 17 bases.

The genes are TRBV12-3 or TRBV12-4 and TRBJ2-3; 9 bases line up with TRBD2. The CDR3 has 14 residues. The V gene end was trimmed by 3 bases and the J gene end by 4 bases; junction bases not matched to a gene: 2. This CDR3 is CASSLTSGPDTQYF. CDR3 nucleotides: TGTGCCAGCAGTTTGACTAGCGGACCAGATACGCAGTATTTT.

This clonotype was counted only a few times. The chain combines TRBV27 with TRBJ2-6; D gene uncertain. CDR1 and CDR2 (germline): MNHEY, SMNVEV (reference sequence). V was pared by 8 bases and J by 0 bases, with 14 bases between. The CDR3 contains 16 residues. This CDR3 reads CASGRYQSSGANVLTF. CDR3 DNA sequence: TGTGCCAGCGGGCGATACCAGAGCTCTGGGGCCAACGTCCTGACTTTC.

This clonotype was recorded at least ten times. The V gene is TRBV20-1, the J gene TRBJ2-7, with 8 bases lining up with TRBD1. The CDR3 covers 17 residues. The germline V gene encodes CDR1 DFQATT and CDR2 SNEGSKA (reference sequence). Trimming at V came to 2 bases and at J to 0 bases, leaving 12 bases not matched to a gene. As DNA, the CDR3 is TGCAGTGCTAGATCGCCGCAACAGGGGGTTCTCTCCTACGAGCAGTACTTC. Translated, it gives CSARSPQQGVLSYEQYF.

This clonotype occurred a few times. The CDR3 DNA follows: TGTGCCAGCACCTTGGTGGGGTCTAACTATGGCTACACCTTC. Encoded protein: CASTLVGSNYGYTF. V usage is TRBV7-2 and J usage is TRBJ1-2; no definite D call. The ends were cut back, 7 bases at V and 0 bases at J, with 12 bases in the middle. The CDR3 spans 14 residues. Germline assignment: CDR1 SGHTA and CDR2 FQGNSA.

The J gene is TRBJ1-3, the V gene TRBV6-1; D unresolved. Germline loops: CDR1 MNHNS, CDR2 SASEGT. The CDR3 covers 17 residues. Deletions cut 1 base from V and 0 bases from J, with 13 bases between. The CDR3 DNA reads as TGTGCCAGCAGTGAAGTGACCCTATGGAACTCTGGAAACACCATATATTTT. It codes for CASSEVTLWNSGNTIYF.

This clonotype was detected a few times. J is TRBJ2-5 and V is TRBV5-1; D is undetermined. V was shortened by 2 bases and J by 5 bases, with 16 bases between the two germline ends. The CDR3 spans 15 residues. In germline, CDR1 is SGHRS, CDR2 YFSETQ. The CDR3 is CASSFVSPSQETQYF. DNA for the CDR3: TGCGCCAGCAGCTTTGTTTCGCCAAGCCAGGAGACCCAGTACTTC.

The rearrangement joins TRBV20-1 to TRBJ2-7, with 9 bases matching TRBD1. V lost 0 bases, J lost 2 bases, and 8 bases stayed unmatched. The germline V gene encodes CDR1 DFQATT and CDR2 SNEGSKA (reference sequence). The CDR3 extends over 16 amino acids. The CDR3 sequence: CSARDPGQGSPYEQYF. The CDR3 DNA follows: TGCAGTGCTAGAGATCCGGGACAGGGTAGCCCCTACGAGCAGTACTTC.

This clonotype was seen many times. The gene calls are TRBV6-2 or TRBV6-3 and TRBJ2-7; D is unclear. There are 12 residues in the CDR3. The germline gives CDR1 MNHEY, CDR2 SVGEGT. V lost 2 bases to trimming and J lost 6 bases, with 8 bases between them. This chain's CDR3 is CASSYVSLEQYF. DNA for the CDR3: TGTGCCAGCAGTTACGTATCTCTCGAGCAGTACTTC.

This chain links TRBV28 with TRBJ1-2, with TRBD1 matching 7 bases. Losses at the gene ends were 1 base for V and 0 bases for J; bases not matched to a gene: 2. Germline V gives CDR1 MDHEN, CDR2 SYDVKM. This CDR3 contains 15 residues. The CDR3 DNA reads as TGTGCCAGCAGTTTATTGACAGGGACTAACTATGGCTACACCTTC. Protein: CASSLLTGTNYGYTF.

This clonotype has ten or more counts. This chain joins TRBV20-1 and TRBJ2-1, with 10 positions matching TRBD2. CDR1 and CDR2 from the germline V gene are DFQATT and SNEGSKA (reference sequence). Trimming took 0 bases from V and 1 from J; bases not matched to a gene: 6. The CDR3 is made up of 17 amino acids. The CDR3 DNA follows: TGCAGTGCTAGAGATCACAGCGGGAGGGCTTCCTACAATGAGCAGTTCTTC. Protein: CSARDHSGRASYNEQFF.

This clonotype has a handful of counts. J is TRBJ1-3 and V is TRBV20-1; TRBD1 matches 8 bases. Germline CDR1 and CDR2: DFQATT and SNEGSKA (reference sequence). This CDR3 spans 16 amino acids. V lost 0 bases and J lost 1; bases outside the gene matches: 5. The CDR3 nucleotides read TGCAGTGCTAGAGACATACAGGGGGAATCTGGAAACACCATATATTTT. It translates to CSARDIQGESGNTIYF.

This clonotype came up a few times. The chain employs TRBV9 and TRBJ2-3; a possible D gene is TRBD2 (5 bases). The V gene lost 0 bases and the J gene lost 10 bases, with 15 bases spanning the gap. This CDR3 is 14 amino acids long. Germline lookup yields CDR1 SGDLS and CDR2 YYNGEE. In DNA form, the CDR3 reads TGTGCCAGCAGCGTAGCTTCACGGACCGGGGCGCAGTATTTT. It yields the protein CASSVASRTGAQYF.